Following are 29 T cell receptor beta chains from one sample sequenced in a study of blood T cell repertoires in COVID-19. TCRdb's copy holds only in-frame clones and misses some; the assay was immunoSEQ multiplex PCR. The table includes roughly 100,000 clones, approximately 82% detected once. Input material: peripheral blood. These receptors originate from a man in his sixties with active or convalescent COVID-19.

This clone appeared a single time. The rearrangement links TRBV10-3 to TRBJ2-1, with 12 bases that match TRBD2. V shed 4 bases and J 4 bases; nucleotides not matched to a gene: 2. Germline lookup yields CDR1 ENHRY and CDR2 SYGVKD. CDR3 length: 15 amino acids. The CDR3 loop is CAISGGLAGYNEQFF. CDR3 coding DNA: TGTGCCATCAGTGGAGGACTAGCGGGGTACAATGAGCAGTTCTTC.

The V call is TRBV19, the J call TRBJ2-1; 13 bases align to TRBD2. This CDR3 comprises 15 residues. CDR1 LNHDA and CDR2 SQIVND come from the germline V gene (reference sequence). J was trimmed by 3 bases and V by 5 bases; bases with no gene match: 1. The CDR3 DNA is TGTGCCAGTAGTCGACTAGCGGGAGGCTACAATGAGCAGTTCTTC. Its protein product is CASSRLAGGYNEQFF.

The gene calls are TRBV24-1 and TRBJ2-1; a possible D gene is TRBD2 (5 bases). Trimming cost V 1 base and J 8 bases, with 11 bases left between them. This CDR3 region has 14 residues. CDR1 and CDR2 (germline): KGHDR, SFDVKD. The CDR3 reads CATSDFTGVHEQFF. DNA of the CDR3: TGTGCCACCAGTGATTTTACCGGGGTTCATGAGCAGTTCTTC.

J is TRBJ2-1 and V is TRBV11-2; maybe TRBD2 (6 bases). This CDR3 has 13 residues. Germline V gene data show CDR1 as SGHAT and CDR2 as FQNNGV. Trimming cost V 6 bases and J 5 bases, with 11 bases left between them. The CDR3 DNA reads as TGTGCCAGCAGACGAACGGGGGACAATGAGCAGTTCTTC. Protein: CASRRTGDNEQFF.

The CDR3 region is CASRRRTGGETQYF. The CDR3 DNA follows: TGTGCCAGTAGAAGAAGGACAGGCGGAGAGACCCAGTACTTC. This chain joins TRBV19 and TRBJ2-5, with 7 bases aligning to TRBD1. Germline V gene lookup returns CDR1 LNHDA and CDR2 SQIVND (reference sequence). The CDR3 consists of 14 residues. Unmatched junction bases numbered 8, after V lost 6 bases and J lost 4 bases.

This rearrangement joins TRBV5-1 to TRBJ2-2; the D gene is possibly TRBD2 (6 bases). Germline V CDR1 and CDR2: SGHRS, YFSETQ. The germline V and J ends were trimmed by 2 bases and 4 bases, with 9 bases remaining between them. CDR3 size: 14 residues. The CDR3 reads CASSLGGLTGELFF. The CDR3 DNA follows: TGCGCCAGCAGCTTAGGAGGGCTCACCGGGGAGCTGTTTTTT.

The V call is TRBV4-1, the J call TRBJ2-2, with D hard to call. CDR1 is MGHRA and CDR2 is YSYEKL in the germline V gene. The germline V and J ends were trimmed by 5 bases and 2 bases, with 6 bases remaining between them. This CDR3 has 13 amino acids. The CDR3 nucleotides read TGCGCCAGCAGCGGGCCAAACACCGGGGAGCTGTTTTTT. Translation: CASSGPNTGELFF.

This clone came up once. V is TRBV19 and J is TRBJ2-7; D may be TRBD2 (6 bases). This CDR3 is built from 16 residues. V was pared by 3 bases and J by 4 bases, with 19 bases between. Germline V CDR1 and CDR2: LNHDA, SQIVND (reference sequence). CDR3: CASSIPQGRAGYEQYV. The CDR3, as DNA: TGTGCCAGTAGTATCCCCCAGGGACGTGCGGGGTACGAGCAGTACGTC.

The chain recombines TRBV25-1 with TRBJ1-6; 10 bases match TRBD1. CDR3 length equals 13 residues. CDR1 and CDR2 from the germline V gene are MGHDK and SYGVNS. V gave up 8 bases and J gave up 9 bases; unmatched junction bases: 4. The CDR3 bases are TGTGCCAGCGGTTGGACAGGGGGTTCACCCCTCCACTTT. Its protein is CASGWTGGSPLHF.

This chain uses TRBV27 with TRBJ1-1; D is possibly TRBD1 (6 bases). The germline CDR1 and CDR2 sequences are MNHEY and SMNVEV (reference sequence). Trimming left V 6 bases short and J 7 bases short, with 18 bases between. This CDR3 comprises 14 residues. This CDR3 reads CASSRLGAPGEAFF. The CDR3 DNA reads as TGTGCCAGCAGCCGCCTGGGGGCGCCCGGTGAAGCTTTCTTT.

The V and J genes are TRBV27 and TRBJ2-7; D perhaps matches TRBD2 (5 bases). V was pared by 2 bases and J by 4 bases, with 12 bases between. The CDR3 sequence is 14 residues long. CDR1 is MNHEY and CDR2 is SMNVEV in the germline V gene (reference sequence). The CDR3 sequence: CASSLGTRGYEQYF. CDR3 bases: TGTGCCAGCAGTTTAGGCACCAGAGGGTACGAGCAGTACTTC.

This CDR3 is CASSQGAAGGRNEQYV. CDR3 DNA sequence: TGCGCCAGCAGCCAAGGGGCGGCAGGGGGCAGAAACGAGCAGTACGTC. The rearrangement joins TRBV4-3 to TRBJ2-7; 8 nucleotides agree with TRBD1. Looked up from germline, CDR1 is LGHNA and CDR2 is YSLEER. The CDR3 runs 16 residues. V gave up 1 base and J gave up 5 bases; unmatched junction bases: 10.

This clone was observed a single time. The identical CDR3 is also encoded by other nucleotide sequences in the sample. The chain has TRBV30 and TRBJ1-5; possibly TRBD1 for D (6 bases). Trimming cost V 0 bases and J 4 bases, with 7 bases left between them. From germline, CDR1 is GTSNPN and CDR2 SVGIG (reference sequence). The CDR3 totals 13 residues. DNA for the CDR3: TGTGCCTGGAGTGTACAGGGAAATCAGCCCCAGCATTTT. Protein: CAWSVQGNQPQHF.

This clone has a handful of counts. The chain has TRBV18 and TRBJ1-2; TRBD1 agrees at 8 bases. The CDR3 is made up of 13 amino acids. Germline CDR1 reads KGHSH; CDR2 reads LQKENI. Losses at the gene ends were 4 bases for V and 8 bases for J; bases not matched to a gene: 6. CDR3 DNA: TGTGCCAGCTCACTGGACAGGGCGAACGGCTACACCTTC. Encoded protein: CASSLDRANGYTF.

V is TRBV30 and J is TRBJ2-7; the D gene is possibly TRBD1 (6 bases). In germline, CDR1 is GTSNPN, CDR2 SVGIG (reference sequence). V lost 3 bases to trimming and J lost 6 bases, with 12 bases between them. The CDR3 runs to 12 residues. CDR3 sequence reads: CAWSPGTREQYF. The CDR3 DNA sequence: TGTGCCTGGAGCCCCGGGACACGCGAGCAGTACTTC.

The V and J genes are TRBV4-1 and TRBJ1-3; D unresolved. This CDR3 has 14 residues. Germline V lookup: CDR1 MGHRA, CDR2 YSYEKL. Trimming cost V 1 base and J 1 base, with 5 bases left between them. The CDR3 region has the DNA TGCGCCAGCAGCCAAGGGGCTTCTGGAAACACCATATATTTT. Translated, it gives CASSQGASGNTIYF.

The chain links TRBV4-1 to TRBJ1-5; D possibly corresponds to TRBD1 (6 bases). Looked up from germline, CDR1 is MGHRA and CDR2 is YSYEKL. This CDR3 is 14 amino acids long. Trimming pared 3 bases from V and 2 bases from J, leaving 8 bases between. The CDR3 bases are TGCGCCAGCAGCCAGGACAGCCGCAATCAGCCCCAGCATTTT. The encoded protein is CASSQDSRNQPQHF.

The chain recombines TRBV12-3 or TRBV12-4 with TRBJ2-2; maybe TRBD2 (6 bases). CDR3 length: 13 amino acids. V lost 2 bases and J lost 6, with 7 bases in between. CDR3 in amino acids: CASSLWGAGELFF. In nucleotides, the CDR3 is TGTGCCAGCAGTTTATGGGGGGCCGGGGAGCTGTTTTTT.

The chain carries TRBV6-1 and TRBJ2-7; D is possibly TRBD2 (6 bases). CDR3 size: 15 residues. From germline, CDR1 is MNHNS and CDR2 SASEGT. Trimming removed 0 bases from V and 8 bases from J, with 17 bases in between. CDR3 sequence (DNA): TGTGCCAGCAGTGAAGCTCTCCACGGGGGTCCCCAGCAGTACTTC. Translating gives CASSEALHGGPQQYF.

The genes are TRBV4-2 and TRBJ2-3; 8 bases agree with TRBD2. Germline values: CDR1 LGHNA, CDR2 YNFKEQ. The CDR3 has 14 amino acids. Trimming at V came to 5 bases and at J to 1 base, leaving 2 bases not matched to a gene. Written as DNA, the CDR3 is TGTGCCAGCAGCATCGGGGGGGGCACAGATACGCAGTATTTT. This sequence encodes CASSIGGGTDTQYF.

The J gene is TRBJ2-5, the V gene TRBV12-5; weak D call: TRBD2 (6 bases). The germline V gene encodes CDR1 LGHNT and CDR2 FRNRAP. V was cut by 8 bases and J by 1 base, with 14 bases left in between. This CDR3 has 14 residues. The CDR3 region is CASHSGTLQETQYF. The CDR3 DNA reads as TGTGCTAGTCATTCTGGGACTCTCCAAGAGACCCAGTACTTC.

This clone has just one count. The sample carries other DNA sequences with the same CDR3. The CDR3 nucleotides read TGTGCCAGCTCTGAGGGTATGAACACTGAAGCTTTCTTT. This codes for CASSEGMNTEAFF. V usage is TRBV18 and J usage is TRBJ1-1; D is undetermined. V lost 6 bases to trimming and J lost 0 bases, with 8 bases between them. The CDR3 has 13 residues. Per the germline V gene, CDR1 is KGHSH and CDR2 is LQKENI.

The chain joins TRBV5-8 to TRBJ1-4; D not resolved. Germline V gene lookup returns CDR1 SGHTS and CDR2 YDEGEE. The CDR3 runs to 16 residues. Trimming left V 4 bases short and J 4 bases short, with 17 bases between. CDR3 sequence (DNA): TGTGCCAGCAGCCTAGGGAGGGCAGCTTATAATGAAAAACTGTTTTTT. Translated, it gives CASSLGRAAYNEKLFF.

The genes are TRBV19 and TRBJ2-7; perhaps TRBD1 as D (6 bases). With 5 bases removed from V and 3 bases from J, the gap between germline ends came to 14 bases. Germline V gene data show CDR1 as LNHDA and CDR2 as SQIVND (reference sequence). The CDR3 is 14 amino acids. DNA of the CDR3: TGTGCCAGTAGTCCCAACAGGGACCTCTACGAGCAGTACTTC. Translating gives CASSPNRDLYEQYF.

This sequence joins TRBV28 and TRBJ1-2; possible D gene TRBD1, 5 bases. V gave up 5 bases and J gave up 5 bases, with 9 bases separating them. This CDR3 is built from 12 residues. Germline lookup yields CDR1 MDHEN and CDR2 SYDVKM. The CDR3 sequence: CASSPRQYGYTF. The CDR3 DNA reads TGTGCCAGCAGTCCAAGACAGTATGGCTACACCTTC.

This clone was found many times. The chain couples TRBV11-3 to TRBJ2-5; 7 positions agree with TRBD2. The CDR3 is 13 amino acids. V trimming: 1 base; J trimming: 5 bases; junction bases outside the gene matches: 1. Per the germline V gene, CDR1 is SGHNT and CDR2 is YENEEA. The CDR3 nucleotides are TGTGCCAGCAGCTTAGTCGGGGGGGAGACCCAGTACTTC. Translated: CASSLVGGETQYF.

This clone was seen just once. The chain combines TRBV6-8 with TRBJ2-5; perhaps TRBD1 as D (5 bases). The CDR3 totals 12 residues. V lost 7 bases and J 6 bases, leaving 12 bases between the germline ends. The germline gives CDR1 MNHGY, CDR2 SAAAGT. The chain's CDR3 is CASNGREKTQYF. For the CDR3, the DNA is TGTGCCAGCAACGGCAGGGAAAAGACCCAGTACTTC.

The V and J genes are TRBV7-2 and TRBJ2-5, with TRBD2 matching 7 bases. V trimming: 5 bases; J trimming: 7 bases; junction bases outside the gene matches: 10. The CDR3 is 14 residues long. Germline values: CDR1 SGHTA, CDR2 FQGNSA. For the CDR3, the DNA is TGTGCCAGCAGCCCCCTCCGGGAGGAAGGGACCCAGTACTTC. It is translated as CASSPLREEGTQYF.

This chain joins TRBV30 and TRBJ2-1; 14 positions agree with TRBD2. V gave up 5 bases and J gave up 15 bases; unmatched junction bases: 12. The length of the CDR3 is 14 residues. Germline V gives CDR1 GTSNPN, CDR2 SVGIG (reference sequence). CDR3 amino acids: CAWSSGTSGSVRFF. CDR3 coding DNA: TGTGCCTGGTCCTCCGGGACTAGCGGGAGTGTGCGGTTCTTC.